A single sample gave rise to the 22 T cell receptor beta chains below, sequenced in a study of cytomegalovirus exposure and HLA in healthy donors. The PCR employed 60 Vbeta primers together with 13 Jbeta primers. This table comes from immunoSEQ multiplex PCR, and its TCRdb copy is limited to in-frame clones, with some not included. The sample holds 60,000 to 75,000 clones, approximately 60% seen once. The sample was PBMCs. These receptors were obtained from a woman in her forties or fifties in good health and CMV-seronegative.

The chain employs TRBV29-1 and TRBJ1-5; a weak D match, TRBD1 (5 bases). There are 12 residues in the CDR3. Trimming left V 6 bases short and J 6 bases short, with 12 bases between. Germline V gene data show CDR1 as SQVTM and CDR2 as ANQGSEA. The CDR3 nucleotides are TGCAGCGTCGCTGACGGGGGTCAGCCCCAGCATTTT. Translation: CSVADGGQPQHF.

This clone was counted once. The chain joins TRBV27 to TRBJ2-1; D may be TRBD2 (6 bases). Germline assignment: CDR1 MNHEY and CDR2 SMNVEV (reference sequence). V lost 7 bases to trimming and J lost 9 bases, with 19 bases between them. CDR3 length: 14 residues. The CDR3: CASIVGGRLCEQFF. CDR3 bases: TGTGCCAGCATTGTAGGAGGGCGGTTATGTGAGCAGTTCTTC.

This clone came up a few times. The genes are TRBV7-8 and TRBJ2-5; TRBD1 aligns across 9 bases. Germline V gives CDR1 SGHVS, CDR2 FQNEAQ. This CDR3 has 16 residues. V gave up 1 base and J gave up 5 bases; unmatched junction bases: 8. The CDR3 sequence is CASSLGGQGFEETQYF. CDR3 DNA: TGTGCCAGCAGCTTAGGTGGACAGGGGTTTGAGGAGACCCAGTACTTC.

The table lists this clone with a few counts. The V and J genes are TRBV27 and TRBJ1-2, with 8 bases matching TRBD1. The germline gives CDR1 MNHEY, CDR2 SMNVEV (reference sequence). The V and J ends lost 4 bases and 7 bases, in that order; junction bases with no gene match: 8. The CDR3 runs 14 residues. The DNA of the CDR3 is TGTGCCAGCAGTTGGACAGGGAGGTGGGTTGGCTACACCTTC. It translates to CASSWTGRWVGYTF.

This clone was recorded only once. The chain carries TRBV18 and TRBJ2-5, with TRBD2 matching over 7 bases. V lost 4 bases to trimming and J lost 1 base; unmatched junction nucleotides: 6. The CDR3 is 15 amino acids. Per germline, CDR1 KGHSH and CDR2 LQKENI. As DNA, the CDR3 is TGTGCCAGCTCACGCCGGGGGGACGGCCAAGAGACCCAGTACTTC. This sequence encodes CASSRRGDGQETQYF.

CDR3 region: CASSVDRGVEAFF. In DNA, the CDR3 is TGTGCCAGCAGCGTGGACAGGGGTGTTGAAGCTTTCTTT. The genes are TRBV5-6 and TRBJ1-1; 9 bases agree with TRBD1. Germline V gene lookup returns CDR1 SGHDT and CDR2 YYEEEE. This CDR3 has 13 residues. The V gene end was trimmed by 4 bases and the J gene end by 7 bases; junction bases not matched to a gene: 5.

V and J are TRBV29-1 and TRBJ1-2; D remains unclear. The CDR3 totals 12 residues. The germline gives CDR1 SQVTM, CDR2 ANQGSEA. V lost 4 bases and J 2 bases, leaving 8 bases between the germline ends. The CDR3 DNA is TGCAGCGTTGCCCCGGGGAACTATGGCTACACCTTC. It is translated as CSVAPGNYGYTF.

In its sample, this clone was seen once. Here the CDR3 reads CAISELGGAYEQYF. As DNA, the CDR3 is TGTGCCATCAGTGAGTTGGGAGGGGCCTACGAGCAGTACTTC. The V gene is TRBV10-3, the J gene TRBJ2-7; TRBD2 agrees at 7 bases. CDR1 is ENHRY, CDR2 SYGVKD, per germline. The CDR3 extends over 14 amino acids. V was pared by 1 base and J by 2 bases, with 2 bases of the junction left unmatched.

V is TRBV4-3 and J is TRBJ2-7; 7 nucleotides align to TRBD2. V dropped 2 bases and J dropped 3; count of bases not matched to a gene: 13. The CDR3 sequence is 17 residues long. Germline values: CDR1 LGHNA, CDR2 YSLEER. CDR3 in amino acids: CASSQRHAGGGFYEQYF. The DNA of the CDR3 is TGCGCCAGCAGCCAAAGACACGCCGGGGGAGGGTTCTACGAGCAGTACTTC.

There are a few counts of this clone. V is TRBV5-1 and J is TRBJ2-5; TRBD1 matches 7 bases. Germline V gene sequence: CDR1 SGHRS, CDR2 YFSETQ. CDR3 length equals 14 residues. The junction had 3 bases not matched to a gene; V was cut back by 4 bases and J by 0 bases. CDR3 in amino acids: CASSPGTDQETQYF. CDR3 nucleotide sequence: TGCGCCAGCAGCCCCGGGACAGACCAAGAGACCCAGTACTTC.

The DNA for the CDR3 is TGCGCCAGCACTACCCCGGGACTGCTGAACACTGAAGCTTTCTTT. This codes for CASTTPGLLNTEAFF. The chain recombines TRBV23-1 with TRBJ1-1, with a possible D match to TRBD1 (5 bases). TRBV23-1 is known as an ORF, though its function is uncertain. With 7 bases removed from V and 0 bases from J, the gap between germline ends came to 15 bases. CDR3 length: 15 amino acids.

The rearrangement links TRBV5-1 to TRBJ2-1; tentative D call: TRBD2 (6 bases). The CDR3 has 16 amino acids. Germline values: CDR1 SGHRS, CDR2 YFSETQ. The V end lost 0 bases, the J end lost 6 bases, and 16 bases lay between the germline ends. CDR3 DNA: TGCGCCAGCAGCTTGGGTCTTAGCGGCTCGGGCAATGAGCAGTTCTTC. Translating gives CASSLGLSGSGNEQFF.

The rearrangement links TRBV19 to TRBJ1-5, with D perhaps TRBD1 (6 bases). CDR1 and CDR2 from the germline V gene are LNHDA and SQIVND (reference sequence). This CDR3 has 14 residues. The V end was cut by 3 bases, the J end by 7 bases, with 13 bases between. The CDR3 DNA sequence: TGTGCCAGTAGTATTGGACAGCCTCAGCAGCCCCAGCATTTT. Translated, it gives CASSIGQPQQPQHF. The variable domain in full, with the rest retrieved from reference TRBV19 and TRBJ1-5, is DGGITQSPKYLFRKEGQNVTLSCEQNLNHDAMYWYRQDPGQGLRLIYYSQIVNDFQKGDIAEGYSVSREKKESFPLTVTSAQKNPTAFYLCASSIGQPQQPQHFGDGTRLSIL.

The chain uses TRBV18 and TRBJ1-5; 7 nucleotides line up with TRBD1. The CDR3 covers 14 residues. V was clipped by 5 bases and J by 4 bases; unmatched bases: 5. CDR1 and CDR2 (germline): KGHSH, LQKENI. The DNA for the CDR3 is TGTGCCAGCTCATATACAGGGGTAAATCAGCCCCAGCATTTT. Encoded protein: CASSYTGVNQPQHF. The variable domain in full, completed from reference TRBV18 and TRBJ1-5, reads NAGVMQNPRHLVRRRGQEARLRCSPMKGHSHVYWYRQLPEEGLKFMVYLQKENIIDESGMPKERFSAEFPKEGPSILRIQQVVRGDSAAYFCASSYTGVNQPQHFGDGTRLSIL.

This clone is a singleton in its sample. CDR3 loop: CASSPVFRGTEAFF. CDR3 bases: TGTGCCAGCTCACCAGTATTCAGAGGCACTGAAGCTTTCTTT. The J gene is TRBJ1-1, the V gene TRBV18; no clear D. The CDR3 loop spans 14 amino acids. V lost 2 bases and J lost 4, with 11 bases in between. Germline CDR1 is KGHSH and CDR2 is LQKENI.

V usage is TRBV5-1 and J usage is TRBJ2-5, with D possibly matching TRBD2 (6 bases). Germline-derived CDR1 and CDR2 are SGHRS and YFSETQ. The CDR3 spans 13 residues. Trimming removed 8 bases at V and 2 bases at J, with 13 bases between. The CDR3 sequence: CASLADGQETQYF. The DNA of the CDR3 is TGCGCCAGTTTAGCGGACGGTCAAGAGACCCAGTACTTC.

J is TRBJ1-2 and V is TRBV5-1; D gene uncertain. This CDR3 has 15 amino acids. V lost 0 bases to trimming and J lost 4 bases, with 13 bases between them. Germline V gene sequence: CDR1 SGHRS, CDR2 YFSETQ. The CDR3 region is CASSLERVGVYGYTF. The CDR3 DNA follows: TGCGCCAGCAGCTTGGAGAGGGTCGGGGTCTATGGCTACACCTTC.

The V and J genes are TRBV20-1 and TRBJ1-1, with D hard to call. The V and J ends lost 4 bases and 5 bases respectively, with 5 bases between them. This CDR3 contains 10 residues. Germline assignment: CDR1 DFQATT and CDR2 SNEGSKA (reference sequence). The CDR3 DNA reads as TGCAGTGCTACGCGGACTGAAGCTTTCTTT. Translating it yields CSATRTEAFF.

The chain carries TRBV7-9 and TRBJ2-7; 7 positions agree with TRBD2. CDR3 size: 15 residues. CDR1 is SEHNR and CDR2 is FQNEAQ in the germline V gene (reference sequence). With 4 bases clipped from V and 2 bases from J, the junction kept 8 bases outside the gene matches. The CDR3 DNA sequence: TGTGCCAGCAGCTCCCTGAGGCGGGAGACCTACGAGCAGTACTTC. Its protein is CASSSLRRETYEQYF.

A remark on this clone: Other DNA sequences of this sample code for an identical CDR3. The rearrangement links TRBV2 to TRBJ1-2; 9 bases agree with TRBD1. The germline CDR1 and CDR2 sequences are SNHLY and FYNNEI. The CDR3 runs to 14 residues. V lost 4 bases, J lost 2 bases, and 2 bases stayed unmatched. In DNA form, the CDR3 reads TGTGCCAGCAGTGGCGGGACAGGGAACTATGGCTACACCTTC. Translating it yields CASSGGTGNYGYTF.

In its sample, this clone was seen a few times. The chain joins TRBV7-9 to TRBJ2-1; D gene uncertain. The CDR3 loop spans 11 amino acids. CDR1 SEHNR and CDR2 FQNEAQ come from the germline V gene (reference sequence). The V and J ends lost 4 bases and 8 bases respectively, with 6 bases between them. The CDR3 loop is CASSSGHEQFF. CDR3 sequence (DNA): TGTGCCAGCAGCTCAGGTCATGAGCAGTTCTTC.

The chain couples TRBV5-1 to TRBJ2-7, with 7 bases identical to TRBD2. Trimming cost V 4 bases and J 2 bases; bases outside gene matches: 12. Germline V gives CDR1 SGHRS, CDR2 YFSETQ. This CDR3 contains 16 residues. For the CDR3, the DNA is TGCGCCAGCAGCGGGGAAGCGGGAAGTTTGGCCTACGAGCAGTACTTC. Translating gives CASSGEAGSLAYEQYF.